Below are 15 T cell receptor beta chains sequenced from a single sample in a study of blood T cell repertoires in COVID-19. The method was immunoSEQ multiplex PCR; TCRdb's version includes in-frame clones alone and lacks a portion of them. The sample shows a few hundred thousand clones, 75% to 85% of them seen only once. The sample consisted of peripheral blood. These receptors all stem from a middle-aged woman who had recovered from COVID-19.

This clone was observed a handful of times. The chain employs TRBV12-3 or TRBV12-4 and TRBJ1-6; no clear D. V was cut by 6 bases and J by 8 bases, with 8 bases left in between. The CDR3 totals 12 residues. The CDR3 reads CASSQAYSPLHF. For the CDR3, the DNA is TGTGCCAGCAGCCAGGCCTATTCACCCCTCCACTTT.

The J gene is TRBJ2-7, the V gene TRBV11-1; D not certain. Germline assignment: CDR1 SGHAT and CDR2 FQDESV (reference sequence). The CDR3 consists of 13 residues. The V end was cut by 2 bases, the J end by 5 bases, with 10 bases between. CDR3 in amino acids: CASSLFFTDEQYF. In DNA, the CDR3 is TGTGCCAGCAGCTTATTCTTTACAGACGAGCAGTACTTC.

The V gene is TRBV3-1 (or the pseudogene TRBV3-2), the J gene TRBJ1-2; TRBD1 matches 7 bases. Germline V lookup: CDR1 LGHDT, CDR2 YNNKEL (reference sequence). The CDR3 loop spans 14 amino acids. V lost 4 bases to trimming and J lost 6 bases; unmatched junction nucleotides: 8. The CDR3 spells CASSPQDRDNGYTF. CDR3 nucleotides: TGTGCCAGCAGCCCACAAGACAGGGATAATGGCTACACCTTC.

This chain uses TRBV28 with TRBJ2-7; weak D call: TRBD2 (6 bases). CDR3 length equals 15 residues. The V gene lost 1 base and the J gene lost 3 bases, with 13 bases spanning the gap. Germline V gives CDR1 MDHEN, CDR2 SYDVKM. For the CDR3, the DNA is TGTGCCAGCAGTTTATCCGCGGAGGGAGACTACGAGCAGTACTTC. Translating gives CASSLSAEGDYEQYF.

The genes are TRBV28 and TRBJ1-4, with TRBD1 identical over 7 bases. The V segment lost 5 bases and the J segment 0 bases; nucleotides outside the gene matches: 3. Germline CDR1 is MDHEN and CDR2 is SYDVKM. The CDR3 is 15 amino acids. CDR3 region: CASSPTGATNEKLFF. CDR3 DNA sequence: TGTGCCAGCAGTCCCACAGGGGCAACTAATGAAAAACTGTTTTTT.

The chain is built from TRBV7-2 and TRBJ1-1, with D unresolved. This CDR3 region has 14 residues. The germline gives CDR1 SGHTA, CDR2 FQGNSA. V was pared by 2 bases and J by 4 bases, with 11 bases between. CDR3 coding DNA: TGTGCCAGCAGCTTAAGAAGAGAGGTCACTGAAGCTTTCTTT. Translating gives CASSLRREVTEAFF. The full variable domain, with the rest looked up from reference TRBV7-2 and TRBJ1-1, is GAGVSQSPSNKVTEKGKDVELRCDPISGHTALYWYRQSLGQGLEFLIYFQGNSAPDKSGLPSDRFSAERTGGSVSTLTIQRTQQEDSAVYLCASSLRREVTEAFFGQGTRLTVV.

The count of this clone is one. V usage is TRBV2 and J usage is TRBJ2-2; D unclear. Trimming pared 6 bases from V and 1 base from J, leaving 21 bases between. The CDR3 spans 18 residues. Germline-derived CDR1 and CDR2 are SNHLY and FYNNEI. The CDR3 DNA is TGTGCCAGCAGCAATAGAGGTTATGCAGAACGGAACACCGGGGAGCTGTTTTTT. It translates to CASSNRGYAERNTGELFF.

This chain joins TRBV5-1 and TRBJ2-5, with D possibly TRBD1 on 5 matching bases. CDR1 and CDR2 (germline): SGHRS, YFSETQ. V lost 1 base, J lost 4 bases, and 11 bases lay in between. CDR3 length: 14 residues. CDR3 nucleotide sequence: TGCGCCAGCAGCTTGAAACCAGGGCGAGAGACCCAGTACTTC. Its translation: CASSLKPGRETQYF.

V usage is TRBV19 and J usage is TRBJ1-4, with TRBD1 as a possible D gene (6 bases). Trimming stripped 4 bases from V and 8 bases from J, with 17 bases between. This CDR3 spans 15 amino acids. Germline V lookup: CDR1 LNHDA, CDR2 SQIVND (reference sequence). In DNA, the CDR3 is TGTGCCAGTAGTAAGAACAGGGAAGGGGAAGAAAAACTGTTTTTT. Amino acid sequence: CASSKNREGEEKLFF.

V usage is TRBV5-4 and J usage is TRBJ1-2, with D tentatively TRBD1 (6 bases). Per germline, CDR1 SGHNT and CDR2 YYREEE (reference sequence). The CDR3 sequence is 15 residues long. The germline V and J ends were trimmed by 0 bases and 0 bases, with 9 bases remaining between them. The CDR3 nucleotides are TGTGCCAGCAGCTTGGAAGGGGGAGCTAACTATGGCTACACCTTC. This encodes CASSLEGGANYGYTF.

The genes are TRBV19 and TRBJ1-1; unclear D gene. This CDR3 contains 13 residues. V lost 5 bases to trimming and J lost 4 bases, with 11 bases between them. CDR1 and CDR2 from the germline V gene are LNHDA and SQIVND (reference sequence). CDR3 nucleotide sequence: TGTGCCAGTAGTTTGAGGGCTAGCACTGAAGCTTTCTTT. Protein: CASSLRASTEAFF.

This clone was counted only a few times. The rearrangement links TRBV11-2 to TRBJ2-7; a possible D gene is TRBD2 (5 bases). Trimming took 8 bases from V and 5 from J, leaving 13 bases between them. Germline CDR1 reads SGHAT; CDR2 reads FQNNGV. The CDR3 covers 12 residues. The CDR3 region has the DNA TGTGCCAGCTCCGGGGATGGGGACGAGCAGTACTTC. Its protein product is CASSGDGDEQYF.

CDR3: CASSVTLNTEAFF. The CDR3 DNA reads as TGTGCCAGCAGCGTAACACTGAACACTGAAGCTTTCTTT. The chain joins TRBV9 to TRBJ1-1; D is unresolved. The V and J ends lost 1 base and 0 bases respectively, with 4 bases between them. Germline CDR1 and CDR2: SGDLS and YYNGEE. The CDR3 has 13 amino acids.

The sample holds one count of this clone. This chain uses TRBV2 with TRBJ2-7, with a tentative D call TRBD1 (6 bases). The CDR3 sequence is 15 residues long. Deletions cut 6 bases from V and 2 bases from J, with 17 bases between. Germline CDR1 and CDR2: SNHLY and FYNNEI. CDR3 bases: TGTGCCAGCAGGGAAAGACAGGACAACACCTACGAGCAGTACTTC. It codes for CASRERQDNTYEQYF. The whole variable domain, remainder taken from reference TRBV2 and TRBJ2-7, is EPEVTQTPSHQVTQMGQEVILRCVPISNHLYFYWYRQILGQKVEFLVSFYNNEISEKSEIFDDQFSVERPDGSNFTLKIRSTKLEDSAMYFCASRERQDNTYEQYFGPGTRLTVT.

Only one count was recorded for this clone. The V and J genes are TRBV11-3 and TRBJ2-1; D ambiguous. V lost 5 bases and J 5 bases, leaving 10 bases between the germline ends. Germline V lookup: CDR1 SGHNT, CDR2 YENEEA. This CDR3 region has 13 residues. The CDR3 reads CASSLSGNNEQFF. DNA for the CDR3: TGTGCCAGCAGCCTGTCAGGAAACAATGAGCAGTTCTTC. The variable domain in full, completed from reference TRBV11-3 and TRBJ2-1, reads EAGVVQSPRYKIIEKKQPVAFWCNPISGHNTLYWYLQNLGQGPELLIRYENEEAVDDSQLPKDRFSAERLKGVDSTLKIQPAELGDSAVYLCASSLSGNNEQFFGPGTRLTVL.